These T cell receptor beta chains were read from a single sample in a study of T cell responses to AZD1222 COVID-19 vaccine. This table comes from immunoSEQ multiplex PCR, and its TCRdb copy is limited to in-frame clones, with some not included. The sample holds tens of thousands of clones, 70% to 90% seen once. The sequencing here drew on peripheral blood, taken on day 0 of AZD1222 vaccination. The receptors were sampled from an adult in good health. Each CDR3 is given with its conserved first and last residue. The D gene is left open where the match is weak. Clone size is not always given. Where it is, it says once, few, many or a class for expanded clones.

d_gene,abundance,v_gene,j_gene,CDR3aa,CDR3nt
-,-,TRBV11-3,TRBJ2-2,CASSTRESGELFF,TGTGCCAGCAGCACCAGGGAATCCGGGGAGCTGTTTTTT
TRBD1,-,TRBV19,TRBJ1-2,CASRSTGGISYGYTF,TGTGCCAGTAGGTCTACAGGGGGCATAAGCTATGGCTACACCTTC
-,-,TRBV27,TRBJ2-3,CASSPGGGPSTDTQYF,TGTGCCAGCAGTCCAGGGGGGGGCCCTAGCACAGATACGCAGTATTTT
-,-,TRBV6-1,TRBJ1-2,CASSEARGIPYGYTF,TGTGCCAGCAGTGAAGCCAGGGGTATTCCTTATGGCTACACCTTC
TRBD1,-,TRBV12-3/TRBV12-4,TRBJ1-2,CASSPDRVDGYTF,TGTGCCAGCAGTCCGGACAGGGTAGACGGCTACACCTTC
-,-,TRBV7-2,TRBJ2-7,CASSLRVGEQYF,TGTGCCAGCAGCTTAAGGGTTGGCGAGCAGTACTTC
-,-,TRBV19,TRBJ2-1,CASSTQGGLNEQFF,TGTGCCAGTTCAACCCAGGGGGGTCTTAATGAGCAGTTCTTC
-,once,TRBV18,TRBJ1-4,CASSPGVNEKLFF,TGTGCCAGCTCACCAGGGGTCAATGAAAAACTGTTTTTT
TRBD2,-,TRBV19,TRBJ2-3,CASSTGTSGSDTQYF,TGTGCCAGTAGTACGGGGACTAGCGGGAGCGATACGCAGTATTTT
TRBD2,-,TRBV19,TRBJ2-1,CASSIPGLVNNEQFF,TGTGCCAGTAGTATTCCGGGACTAGTGAACAATGAGCAGTTCTTC
-,-,TRBV5-6,TRBJ1-2,CASSSGRNYGYTF,TGTGCCAGCAGCTCGGGCAGGAACTATGGCTACACCTTC